Given below is one T cell receptor beta chain in context. These data are taken from a study of blood T cell repertoires in COVID-19. Study context: Spain, Italy and the United States supplied samples that represented acute and convalescent COVID-19. The cDNA or gDNA used as material had been derived from T cells, B-cell-depleted T cells, or PBMCs.

Authors' analysis steps: Scientists estimated how many nucleated cells there were by amplifying reference gene primers. Measured with immunoSEQ multiplex PCR; TCRdb has only the in-frame clones, and not every one. The V and J calls and clone size were taken over from that table, and D and trimming were inferred from the DNA. Of about 400,000 clones in the sample, roughly 85% were seen once. The germline V gene has CDR1 LGHNT and CDR2 FRNRAP. The CDR3 consists of 17 residues. Trimming took 0 bases from V and 5 from J, leaving 19 bases between them. The sequence was obtained from a woman under 40 with active or convalescent COVID-19. The material sequenced was peripheral blood. This chain joins TRBV12-5 and TRBJ2-5; tentatively, D is TRBD1 (6 bases). CDR3 protein: CASGLVPGGTTLETQYF. CDR3 coding DNA: TGTGCTAGTGGTTTGGTACCTGGGGGCACTACACTGGAGACCCAGTACTTC.